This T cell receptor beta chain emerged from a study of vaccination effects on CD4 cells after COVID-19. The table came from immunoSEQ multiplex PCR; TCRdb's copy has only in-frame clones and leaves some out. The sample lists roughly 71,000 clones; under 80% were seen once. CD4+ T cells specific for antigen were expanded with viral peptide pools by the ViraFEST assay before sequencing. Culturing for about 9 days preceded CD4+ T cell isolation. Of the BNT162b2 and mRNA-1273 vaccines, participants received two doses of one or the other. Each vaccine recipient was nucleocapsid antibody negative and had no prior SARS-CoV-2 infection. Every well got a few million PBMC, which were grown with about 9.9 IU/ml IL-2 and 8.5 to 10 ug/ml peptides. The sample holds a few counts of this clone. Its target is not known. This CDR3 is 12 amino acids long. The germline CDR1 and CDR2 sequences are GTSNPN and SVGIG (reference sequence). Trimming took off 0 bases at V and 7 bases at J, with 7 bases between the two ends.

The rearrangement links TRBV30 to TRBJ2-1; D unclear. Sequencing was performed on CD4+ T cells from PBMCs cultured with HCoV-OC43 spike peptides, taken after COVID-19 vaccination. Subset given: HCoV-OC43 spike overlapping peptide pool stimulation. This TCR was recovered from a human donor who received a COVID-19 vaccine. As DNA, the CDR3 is TGTGCCTGGAGTGTAGTGGGGAATGAGCAGTTCTTC. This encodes CAWSVVGNEQFF.